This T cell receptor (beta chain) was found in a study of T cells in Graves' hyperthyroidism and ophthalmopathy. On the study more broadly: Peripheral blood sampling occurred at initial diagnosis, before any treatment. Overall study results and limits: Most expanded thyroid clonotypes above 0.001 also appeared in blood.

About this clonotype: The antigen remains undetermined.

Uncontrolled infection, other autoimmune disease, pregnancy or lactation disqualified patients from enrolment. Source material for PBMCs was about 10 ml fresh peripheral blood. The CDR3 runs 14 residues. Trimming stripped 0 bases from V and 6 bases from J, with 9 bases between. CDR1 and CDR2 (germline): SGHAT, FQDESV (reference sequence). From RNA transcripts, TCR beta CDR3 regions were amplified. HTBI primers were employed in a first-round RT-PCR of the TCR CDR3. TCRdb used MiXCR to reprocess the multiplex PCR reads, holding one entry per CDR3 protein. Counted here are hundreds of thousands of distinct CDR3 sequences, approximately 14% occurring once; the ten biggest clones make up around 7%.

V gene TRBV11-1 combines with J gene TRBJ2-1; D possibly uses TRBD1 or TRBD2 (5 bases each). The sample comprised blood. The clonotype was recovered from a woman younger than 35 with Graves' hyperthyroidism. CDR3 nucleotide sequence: TGTGCCAGCAGCTTAGCCGGGACCACCAATGAGCAGTTCTTC. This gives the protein CASSLAGTTNEQFF.